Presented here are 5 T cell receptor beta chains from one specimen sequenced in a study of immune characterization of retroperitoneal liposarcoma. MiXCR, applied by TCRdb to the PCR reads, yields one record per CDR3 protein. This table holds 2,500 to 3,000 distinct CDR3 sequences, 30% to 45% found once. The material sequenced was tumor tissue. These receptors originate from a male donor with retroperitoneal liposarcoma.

The CDR3, as DNA: TGTGCCAGCAGCCCCCCGGGACTAGCCACCTACGAGCAGTACTTC. Its translation is CASSPPGLATYEQYF. The J gene is TRBJ2-1, the V gene TRBV6-1, with 9 nucleotides matching TRBD2. The DNA end lines up better with TRBJ2-7; the J call may be wrong. The CDR3 is 15 amino acids. Germline CDR1 MNHNS, CDR2 SASEGT.

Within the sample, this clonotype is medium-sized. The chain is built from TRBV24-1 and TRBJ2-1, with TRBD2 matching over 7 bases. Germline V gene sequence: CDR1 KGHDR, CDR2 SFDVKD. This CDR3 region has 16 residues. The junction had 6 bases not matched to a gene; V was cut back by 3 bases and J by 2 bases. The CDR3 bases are TGTGCCACCAGTGATCGTGCGGGAGCGGCCTACAATGAGCAGTTCTTC. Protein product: CATSDRAGAAYNEQFF.

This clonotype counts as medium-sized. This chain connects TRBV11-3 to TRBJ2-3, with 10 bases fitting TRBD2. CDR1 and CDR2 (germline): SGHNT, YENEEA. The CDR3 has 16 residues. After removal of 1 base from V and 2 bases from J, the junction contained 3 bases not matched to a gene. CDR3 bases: TGTGCCAGCAGCTTAGGCCTAGCGGGAGCCACAGATACGCAGTATTTT. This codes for CASSLGLAGATDTQYF.

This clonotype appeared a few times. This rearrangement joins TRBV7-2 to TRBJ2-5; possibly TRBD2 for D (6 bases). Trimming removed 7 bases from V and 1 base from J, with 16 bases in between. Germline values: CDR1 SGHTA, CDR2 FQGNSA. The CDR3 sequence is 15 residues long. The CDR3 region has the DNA TGTGCCAGCACCACTTCGCGGGACTCCCAAGAGACCCAGTACTTC. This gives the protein CASTTSRDSQETQYF.

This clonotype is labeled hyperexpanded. The CDR3 is CASSYSPASPPDTQYF. The CDR3 bases are TGTGCCAGCAGTTACTCCCCTGCTTCCCCGCCAGATACGCAGTATTTT. The chain has TRBV6-5 and TRBJ2-3; D remains unclear. CDR3 length equals 16 residues. Trimming cost V 0 bases and J 4 bases, with 14 bases left between them. Per germline, CDR1 MNHEY and CDR2 SVGAGI.